Below are 10 T cell receptor beta chains sequenced from a single sample in a study of blood T cell repertoires in COVID-19. TCRdb's copy holds only in-frame clones and misses some; the assay was immunoSEQ multiplex PCR. The table lists roughly 250,000 clones, under 90% of them singletons. The sequenced sample was peripheral blood. The receptors here all came from a human donor in a cohort sampled during active COVID-19.

To note about this clone: This may come from a read error, since a much larger clone is one base off. The chain has TRBV7-3 and TRBJ1-1; 8 nucleotides line up with TRBD1. Germline CDR1 is SGHTA and CDR2 is FQGTGA. With V trimmed by 6 bases and J by 1 base, 4 bases remained unmatched. The CDR3 spans 14 residues. The DNA for the CDR3 is TGTGCCAGCAGGTCCGGGACAGGGAACACTGAAGCTTTCTTT. Translating gives CASRSGTGNTEAFF.

V is TRBV20-1 and J is TRBJ1-2; no clear D. Trimming shortened V by 4 bases and J by 2 bases, and 5 bases separated the two germline ends. There are 11 residues in the CDR3. Germline lookup yields CDR1 DFQATT and CDR2 SNEGSKA (reference sequence). CDR3 coding DNA: TGCAGTGCTACCGGGAACTATGGCTACACCTTC. This translates into CSATGNYGYTF.

This chain joins TRBV5-6 and TRBJ2-4; perhaps TRBD2 as D (6 bases). CDR3 length equals 15 residues. V was pared by 0 bases and J by 1 base, with 8 bases between. From germline, CDR1 is SGHDT and CDR2 YYEEEE. CDR3 nucleotide sequence: TGTGCCAGCAGCTTGGAGGGACTGGCCAAAAACATTCAGTACTTC. Translation gives CASSLEGLAKNIQYF.

This clone was observed a single time. V is TRBV2 and J is TRBJ1-2; D uncertain. The length of the CDR3 is 12 residues. V gave up 4 bases and J gave up 1 base, with 4 bases separating them. Germline V gives CDR1 SNHLY, CDR2 FYNNEI. CDR3: CASSARNYGYTF. CDR3 nucleotide sequence: TGTGCCAGCAGTGCCCGTAACTATGGCTACACCTTC.

The J gene is TRBJ2-3, the V gene TRBV20-1; 11 bases line up with TRBD2. The CDR3 contains 17 residues. CDR1 DFQATT and CDR2 SNEGSKA come from the germline V gene (reference sequence). V shed 3 bases, J shed 5 bases, and the junction held 13 bases outside the gene matches. CDR3 DNA: TGCAGTGCTAGTAGCGGGGGGGGGTCCACTAGCCGAGATACGCAGTATTTT. Amino acids: CSASSGGGSTSRDTQYF.

The chain joins TRBV7-3 to TRBJ2-1, with 14 bases identical to TRBD2. The germline CDR1 and CDR2 sequences are SGHTA and FQGTGA. V trimming: 5 bases; J trimming: 13 bases; junction bases outside the gene matches: 7. This CDR3 comprises 14 residues. DNA of the CDR3: TGTGCCAGCAGCCAGGGGACTAGCGGGAGCGTACAGTTCTTC. Amino acids: CASSQGTSGSVQFF.

This chain joins TRBV4-1 and TRBJ1-5; 8 nucleotides align to TRBD1. The junction had 12 bases not matched to a gene; V was cut back by 1 base and J by 1 base. The CDR3 extends over 19 amino acids. The V gene's germline CDR1 is MGHRA and CDR2 YSYEKL. The CDR3 loop reads CASSQVPGTGQGSNQPQHF. For the CDR3, the DNA is TGCGCCAGCAGCCAAGTGCCCGGGACAGGCCAAGGGAGCAATCAGCCCCAGCATTTT.

This clone has only a few counts. The V and J genes are TRBV21-1 and TRBJ1-6. TRBV21-1 is termed a pseudogene. The CDR3 has 16 residues. CDR3 residues: CASVLGEGSTNSPLHF. DNA for the CDR3: TGTGCCAGCGTTTTAGGGGAGGGATCGACCAATTCACCCCTCCACTTT.

The rearrangement joins TRBV28 to TRBJ1-5, with D uncertain. V was clipped by 5 bases and J by 0 bases, with 8 bases between them. Germline V lookup: CDR1 MDHEN, CDR2 SYDVKM. The CDR3 extends over 14 amino acids. CDR3 bases: TGTGCCAGCAGTCAGACAAATAGCAATCAGCCCCAGCATTTT. Translated, it gives CASSQTNSNQPQHF.

This chain joins TRBV4-3 and TRBJ2-3, with 7 positions matching TRBD1. CDR1 and CDR2 (germline): LGHNA, YSLEER. With V trimmed by 0 bases and J by 4 bases, 10 bases remained unmatched. The CDR3 sequence is 17 residues long. CDR3 in amino acids: CASSQDEGARSADTQYF. The CDR3 DNA reads TGCGCCAGCAGCCAAGACGAGGGGGCGCGGTCAGCAGATACGCAGTATTTT.